A selection of T cell receptor beta chains follows, all from one sample in a study of blood T cell repertoires in COVID-19. Sequencing used immunoSEQ multiplex PCR; TCRdb keeps in-frame clones, though not all of them. The table includes about 130,000 clones, about 89% detected once. Sequenced: peripheral blood. The receptor set was obtained from a man aged 50-60 years with active COVID-19. Both conserved end residues are part of each CDR3. D genes are given only for firm matches. Clone sizes are given selectively: once, few, many, or a class where the clone is expanded.

DNA | CDR3 | size | J | V | length | D
TGTGCCAGCTCCCAGACAGGGGAGAGGAATCAGCCCCAGCATTTT | CASSQTGERNQPQHF | - | TRBJ1-5 | TRBV18 | 15 | TRBD1
TGTGCCAGCAGCCCGTCTCGGACAGGGCCAAACTATGGCTACACCTTC | CASSPSRTGPNYGYTF | - | TRBJ1-2 | TRBV11-1 | 16 | TRBD1
TGTGCCAGTAGTCGTTATACCGGGAGCTATGGCTACACCTTC | CASSRYTGSYGYTF | - | TRBJ1-2 | TRBV19 | 14 | -
TGCGCCAGCAGTCCCTCGTACTCTGGAAACACCATATATTTT | CASSPSYSGNTIYF | - | TRBJ1-3 | TRBV5-1 | 14 | -
TGTGCCAGCAGCGGAGGGGGACTAGCCCACGAGCAGTACTTC | CASSGGGLAHEQYF | - | TRBJ2-7 | TRBV9 | 14 | TRBD2
TGTGCCAGCAGCCCCCCCGGGACAGGGGGCGACGAGCAGTACTTC | CASSPPGTGGDEQYF | - | TRBJ2-7 | TRBV5-6 | 15 | TRBD1
TGTGCCAGCGAGGGTTGGGACAGCGAAGGGCACGAGCAGTACTTC | CASEGWDSEGHEQYF | - | TRBJ2-7 | TRBV5-6 | 15 | TRBD1
TGTGCCAGCAGCTTTCGGACTAGCGGGGAAGATACGCAGTATTTT | CASSFRTSGEDTQYF | - | TRBJ2-3 | TRBV11-1 | 15 | TRBD2
TGCGCCAGCAGCTTGGCCTCACCCTCAGGTGGGTCACCCCTCCACTTT | CASSLASPSGGSPLHF | - | TRBJ1-6 | TRBV5-1 | 16 | -
TGTGCCACCAGCAGAGCTGGGGGGGGGATGAGAACCTATAATTCACCCCTCCACTTT | CATSRAGGGMRTYNSPLHF | - | TRBJ1-6 | TRBV15 | 19 | -
TGTGCCAGCAGCCCCGGGACTAGCTATGGAGAGCAGTACTTC | CASSPGTSYGEQYF | few | TRBJ2-7 | TRBV7-2 | 14 | TRBD2
TGTGCCAGTAGCCAAGGGGGCTCGGCTTTCTTT | CASSQGGSAFF | - | TRBJ1-1 | TRBV19 | 11 | TRBD1
TGTGCCAGCAGCTTAGAAAGGACTTCTATTCAGTACTTC | CASSLERTSIQYF | - | TRBJ2-4 | TRBV7-8 | 13 | -
TGTGCCAGCTCACCAATTACCGGGACAGGGACCTATGGCTACACCTTC | CASSPITGTGTYGYTF | - | TRBJ1-2 | TRBV18 | 16 | TRBD1
TGCGCCAGCAGCCACATTACAGGGAACACTGAAGCTTTCTTT | CASSHITGNTEAFF | many | TRBJ1-1 | TRBV4-1 | 14 | -
TGTGCCAGCTCGCTCGGACAGGGCTATGGCTACACCTTC | CASSLGQGYGYTF | once | TRBJ1-2 | TRBV18 | 13 | TRBD1
TGCAGCGTTGGACAGGCAGATACGCAGTATTTT | CSVGQADTQYF | - | TRBJ2-3 | TRBV29-1 | 11 | -
TGTGCCAGCAGCGTAGGCCAGCGGGGGGGCACAGATACGCAGTATTTT | CASSVGQRGGTDTQYF | - | TRBJ2-3 | TRBV9 | 16 | TRBD2
TGTGCCAGCAGCTTGCGGGCAGGTCGGGGGAACACCATATATTTT | CASSLRAGRGNTIYF | - | TRBJ1-3 | TRBV5-4 | 15 | -
TGTGCCTGGAGCCCAGGACAGGATGGCTACACCTTC | CAWSPGQDGYTF | - | TRBJ1-2 | TRBV30 | 12 | TRBD1
TGCGCCAGCAGCCCCCAGGGACTAGCGGGGGTGGGCGAGCAGTACTTC | CASSPQGLAGVGEQYF | - | TRBJ2-7 | TRBV4-1 | 16 | TRBD2
TGTGCCAGCAGCTTAGAACCCGCGGGCTTAAGAGCTTTCTTT | CASSLEPAGLRAFF | few | TRBJ1-1 | TRBV11-2 | 14 | -
TGTGCCAGTAGTATTAGGCAGGGGGCCTACAATGAGCAGTTCTTC | CASSIRQGAYNEQFF | - | TRBJ2-1 | TRBV19 | 15 | TRBD1
TGCAGTGCTAGTGGCGGAACAGGGGTTGTGGAGACCCAGTACTTC | CSASGGTGVVETQYF | - | TRBJ2-5 | TRBV20-1 | 15 | TRBD1
TGTGCCAGCAGCTCGCGTGATACGCAGTATTTT | CASSSRDTQYF | - | TRBJ2-3 | TRBV9 | 11 | -
TGTGCCAGCAGCTTGGCCTCCTCCTCTGGAAACACCATATATTTT | CASSLASSSGNTIYF | - | TRBJ1-3 | TRBV5-4 | 15 | -
TGTGCCAGCAGCTTGACACGGACAGGTCCTTCGGGGAGGTTTTTT | CASSLTRTGPSGRFF | once | TRBJ1-4 | TRBV11-2 | 15 | TRBD1
TGCGCCAGCAGCTTGGACCAGGCTGGTGGCTACACCTTC | CASSLDQAGGYTF | - | TRBJ1-2 | TRBV5-1 | 13 | -
TGCGCCAGCAGCCCAAGGCGGACTAGCGGGGGCCAAGAGACCCAGTACTTC | CASSPRRTSGGQETQYF | once | TRBJ2-5 | TRBV5-1 | 17 | TRBD2
TGTGCCAGCAGTTTAAACCAGGGTAACAATCAGCCCCAGCATTTT | CASSLNQGNNQPQHF | once | TRBJ1-5 | TRBV28 | 15 | -
TGTGCCTGGAGAAAGAGGGATACGCAGTATTTT | CAWRKRDTQYF | - | TRBJ2-3 | TRBV30 | 11 | -